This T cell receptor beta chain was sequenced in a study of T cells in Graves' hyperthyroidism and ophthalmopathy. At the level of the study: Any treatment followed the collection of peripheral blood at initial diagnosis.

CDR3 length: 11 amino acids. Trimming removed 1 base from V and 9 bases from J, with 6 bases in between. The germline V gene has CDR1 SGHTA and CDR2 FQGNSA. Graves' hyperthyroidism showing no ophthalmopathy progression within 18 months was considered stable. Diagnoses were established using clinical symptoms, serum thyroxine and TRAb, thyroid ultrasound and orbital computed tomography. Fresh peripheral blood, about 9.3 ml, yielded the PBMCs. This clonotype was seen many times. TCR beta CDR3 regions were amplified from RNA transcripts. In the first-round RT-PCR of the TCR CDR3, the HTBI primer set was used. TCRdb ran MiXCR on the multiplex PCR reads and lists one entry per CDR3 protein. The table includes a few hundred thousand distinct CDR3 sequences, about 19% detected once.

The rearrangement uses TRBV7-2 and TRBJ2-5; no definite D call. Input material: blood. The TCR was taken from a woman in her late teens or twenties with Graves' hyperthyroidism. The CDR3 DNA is TGTGCCAGCAGCTTAGGGCTGGCCCAGTACTTC. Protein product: CASSLGLAQYF.